This TCR beta chain was recovered during a study of shared clonotypes between healthy human individuals. In the study overall: Participating donors consisted of a couple of women and a few men aged 18 to 49.

The CDR3 runs to 13 residues. V shed 0 bases and J shed 12 bases, with 12 bases lying between them. Looked up from germline, CDR1 is LNHNV and CDR2 is YYDKDF (reference sequence). Comment on this clone: Antigen: not known.

The table came from immunoSEQ multiplex PCR; TCRdb's copy has only in-frame clones and leaves some out. The sample comprises around 440,000 clones, approximately 71% of which are singletons, and around 12% rests with the top ten. Points from the study as a whole: It was anticipated that sequencing depth would influence how many clonotypes donors shared. Exclusively blood specimens were collected; tissue repertoires likely differ.

The sequenced sample consisted of PBMCs. This chain links TRBV15 with TRBJ2-4; tentatively, D is TRBD2 (5 bases). The source is a woman in her thirties or forties in good health. Some clones in this sample may be carry-over from other donors' samples. In DNA form, the CDR3 reads TGTGCCACCAGCAGAGATAGTAGCGAAAGTCAGTACTTC. It yields the protein CATSRDSSESQYF. The whole variable domain, remainder taken from reference TRBV15 and TRBJ2-4, is DAMVIQNPRYQVTQFGKPVTLSCSQTLNHNVMYWYQQKSSQAPKLLFHYYDKDFNNEADTPDNFQSRRPNTSFCFLDIRSPGLGDTAMYLCATSRDSSESQYFGAGTRLSVL.